The text below deals with one TCR beta chain. Antigen unknown. TCRdb re-analysed the reads in MiXCR, keeping a single row per CDR3 protein. The repertoire includes approximately 500,000 distinct CDR3 sequences, around 27% of them detected once, and under 15% sits in the top ten. Germline lookup yields CDR1 MGHRA and CDR2 YSYEKL. The CDR3 contains 15 residues. V was pared by 1 base and J by 7 bases, with 4 bases of the junction left unmatched. This record comes from a study of T cell repertoires in cytomegalovirus infection. Study context: CMV infection together with matching HLA type was indicated by public TCR beta signatures. Whole-study findings and limits: Within the response measured ex vivo, HLA-C-restricted CMV-specific TCR beta clonotypes were dominant.

The V call is TRBV4-1, the J call TRBJ2-1, with 10 bases aligning to TRBD2. This clonotype was sampled from a human donor in good health (CMV status not recorded). Some clones in this sample may be carry-over from other donors' samples. Material: PBMCs. CDR3 DNA: TGCGCCAGCAGCCAAGTCGGTAGCGGGAGGAATGAGCAGTTCTTC. Translation gives CASSQVGSGRNEQFF.